This TCR beta chain stems from a study of monozygotic twins with cystic fibrosis (TCRdb year 2021). Describing the broader study: Around 3 micrograms of fragmented DNA went through 15 PCR cycles to produce barcoded libraries. The cohort comprised ten female and six male twin pairs aged about 2.0 to 40 years, median roughly 9 years, mostly children and adolescents. On the day of blood sampling, twins were ranked among about 960 cohort participants for weight-for-height and for FEVPerc (FEV1 disease centile). Data for three of the twin pairs had been reported earlier in a different context. TCR beta repertoires were compared within and between 16 monozygotic twin pairs with cystic fibrosis so that genetic influence on V and J gene usage could be assessed.

Spanning cysteine to phenylalanine, the CDR3 consists of 15 amino acids. Just the 45-base CDR3 DNA is kept, in frame starting at base 1. The germline V gene (reference sequence) yields SEHNR for CDR1 and FQNEAQ for CDR2. V was cut back by 5 bases and J by 2 bases, leaving a gap of 15 bases between them. This clone has only one observation. No antigen is known for it. Base qualities are missing; no much larger clone stands one base away. The investigation overall reported the following: V gene usage was most similar to the co-twin for 13 of 16 pairs, and J usage for 8 of 16 pairs, suggesting genetic constraints. Simpson clonality was generally low (median 0.0095), suggesting a naive-dominated repertoire, with higher clonality in the most severely affected patients. The cohort was small, and the number of shared CDR3s showed no association with age, concordance or disease severity. Nucleotide-identical clonotype sharing was significantly higher within monozygotic CF twin pairs than between unrelated CF individuals (P = 0.000026, Mann-Whitney).

The twin pairs came from the European Cystic Fibrosis Twin and Sibling Study Cohort, a cohort that recruited patients from over a hundred CF clinics across 14 European countries. Zygosity and CFTR genotype were confirmed in-house, and zygosity was tested by multiplex PCR of nine short tandem repeat loci. Each twin gave a peripheral blood sample, and clinical parameters were documented on that same day of blood sampling. Phenol/chloroform extraction was used to isolate genomic DNA from peripheral blood cells, and the DNA was then kept in TE buffer at 4 degrees C. Following the manufacturer's instructions, TCR beta CDR3 regions were amplified by multiplex PCR with the immunoSEQ immune profiling system. An Illumina NextSeq system was used to carry out the sequencing. The paper's processing steps were these. The immunoSEQ Analyzer platform handled processing of the sequence data, and clonality was calculated by taking the square root of Simpson's index of productive rearrangements. V and J usage similarity was measured by Jensen-Shannon distance, and CDR3 generation probabilities were computed with OLGA. The immuneACCESS database (August 2020) and VDJdb (December 2020) were searched for shared CDR3 sequences. TCRdb re-hosts the immuneACCESS table, in-frame sequences only. Its copies lack some clones; in the studies checked, an unresolved V gene accounts for under half of them, and the cause for the rest is not known. The D gene and trimming were derived from the DNA, and the V and J assignments and clone size from that table. The sample contains over 30,000 clones, approximately 72% of them found a single time. The top ten constitute less than 0.8% of the sample.

The sequence came from a girl under 18 with cystic fibrosis. The rearranged segments are TRBV7-9 and TRBJ1-1; a tentative D match to TRBD1 spans 6 bases. Sequencing was performed on blood. The DNA sequence is TGTGCCAGCAGCGCCCCAGGGGTCTTCAACACTGAAGCTTTCTTT. This translates into CASSAPGVFNTEAFF.